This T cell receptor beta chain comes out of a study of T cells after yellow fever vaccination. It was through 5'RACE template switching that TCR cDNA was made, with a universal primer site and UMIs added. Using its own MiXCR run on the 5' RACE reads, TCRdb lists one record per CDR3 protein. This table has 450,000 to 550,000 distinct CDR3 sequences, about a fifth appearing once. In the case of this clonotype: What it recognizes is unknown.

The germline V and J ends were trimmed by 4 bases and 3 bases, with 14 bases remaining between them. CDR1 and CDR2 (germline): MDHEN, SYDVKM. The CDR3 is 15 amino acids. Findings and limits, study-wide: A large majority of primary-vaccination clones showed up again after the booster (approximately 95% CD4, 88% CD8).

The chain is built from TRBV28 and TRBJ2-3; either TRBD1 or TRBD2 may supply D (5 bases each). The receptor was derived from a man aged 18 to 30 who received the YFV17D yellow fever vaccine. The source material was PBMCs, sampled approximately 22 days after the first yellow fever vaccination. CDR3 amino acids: CASSSGSEGTDTQYF. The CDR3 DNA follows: TGTGCCAGCAGTTCGGGATCCGAGGGGACAGATACGCAGTATTTT.